A selection of T cell receptor beta chains follows, all from one sample in a study of CD8 T cells in Susac syndrome. Using its own MiXCR run on the immunoSEQ multiplex PCR reads, TCRdb lists one record per CDR3 protein. The sample holds approximately 100,000 distinct CDR3 sequences; about nine tenths are singletons and the top ten take about 0.14%. The sample taken for sequencing was CD4+ T cells from PBMCs. These receptors were taken from a human donor in good health. Each CDR3 is given with its conserved first and last residue. D genes are given only for firm matches. The size field is filled for only some rows; it gives once, few, many or a size class.

CASSLGLVGRNQPQHF	TGTGCCAGCAGCTTAGGGCTCGTGGGGAGGAATCAGCCCCAGCATTTT	TRBJ1-5	TRBV7-2	.	.
CASSSYRGSPVDEQFF	TGTGCCAGCAGCTCCTACCGCGGGTCCCCGGTGGATGAGCAGTTCTTC	TRBJ2-1	TRBV11-2	.	.
CASTVQREGHNEQFF	TGTGCCAGTACTGTTCAGCGGGAGGGCCACAATGAGCAGTTCTTC	TRBJ2-1	TRBV2	TRBD2	.
CAITLDRVPYEQYF	TGTGCCATCACCCTGGACAGGGTCCCCTACGAGCAGTACTTC	TRBJ2-7	TRBV10-3	TRBD1	.
CSARDNTDTQYF	TGCAGTGCTCGGGACAACACAGATACGCAGTATTTT	TRBJ2-3	TRBV20-1	.	.
CSARSTDYNSPLHF	TGCAGTGCTAGGTCGACAGATTATAATTCACCCCTCCACTTT	TRBJ1-6	TRBV20-1	.	.
CASSPVVTEPLAKNIQYF	TGTGCCAGCAGTCCCGTCGTGACAGAGCCACTAGCCAAAAACATTCAGTACTTC	TRBJ2-4	TRBV6-1	.	.
CSAGTGAYGYTF	TGCAGTGCTGGGACAGGTGCCTATGGCTACACCTTC	TRBJ1-2	TRBV20-1	TRBD1	.
CASSLRGEQYF	TGTGCCAGCAGCTTAAGAGGGGAGCAGTACTTC	TRBJ2-7	TRBV13	.	.
CASSPRGTGETQYF	TGTGCCAGCAGCCCCCGGGGCACGGGAGAGACCCAGTACTTC	TRBJ2-5	TRBV7-2	.	.
CASSVGGFGREQYF	TGTGCCAGCAGTGTGGGGGGTTTTGGCCGAGAGCAGTACTTC	TRBJ2-7	TRBV28	.	.
CASSLKTGKALFF	TGCGCCAGCAGCTTAAAAACAGGGAAAGCGTTGTTTTTT	TRBJ1-4	TRBV5-1	.	.
CASSPGQLNQPQHF	TGTGCCAGCAGCCCGGGACAGCTCAATCAGCCCCAGCATTTT	TRBJ1-5	TRBV7-2	TRBD1	.
CASSVLLAAGENTGELFF	TGTGCCAGCAGCGTACTTCTTGCAGCGGGGGAGAACACCGGGGAGCTGTTTTTT	TRBJ2-2	TRBV9	TRBD2	.
CASSLQGGTGELFF	TGTGCCAGCAGCTTGCAGGGAGGAACCGGGGAGCTGTTTTTT	TRBJ2-2	TRBV5-6	.	few
CASSRLDGDTQYF	TGTGCCAGCAGCCGTCTGGACGGAGATACGCAGTATTTT	TRBJ2-3	TRBV14	.	.
CASSVQGGADGYTF	TGTGCCAGCAGCGTTCAAGGGGGCGCGGATGGCTACACCTTC	TRBJ1-2	TRBV9	TRBD1	.
CASSPRAAGGELFF	TGTGCCAGCAGCCCCAGGGCGGCCGGCGGGGAGCTGTTTTTT	TRBJ2-2	TRBV7-2	.	once
CASSPGQTFDNQPQHF	TGTGCCAGCAGCCCCGGACAGACCTTTGACAATCAGCCCCAGCATTTT	TRBJ1-5	TRBV2	.	.
CASSPALEVNTEAFF	TGTGCCAGCAGTCCCGCGTTGGAAGTGAACACTGAAGCTTTCTTT	TRBJ1-1	TRBV28	.	.
CSAVLGGGGNEQFF	TGCAGCGCCGTCTTAGGGGGCGGGGGAAATGAGCAGTTCTTC	TRBJ2-1	TRBV29-1	.	.
CASRTGTFYGYTF	TGTGCCAGCAGAACCGGGACTTTTTATGGCTACACCTTC	TRBJ1-2	TRBV6-5	.	.
CASSQGPHGQAGELFF	TGCGCCAGCAGCCAAGGTCCTCATGGGCAGGCCGGGGAGCTGTTTTTT	TRBJ2-2	TRBV4-3	.	.
CASSLGGDRQPQHF	TGTGCCAGCAGCTTAGGGGGGGATCGGCAGCCCCAGCATTTT	TRBJ1-5	TRBV7-9	.	.
CASSTLGGELFF	TGTGCCAGCAGCACCCTTGGCGGGGAGCTGTTTTTT	TRBJ2-2	TRBV7-3	.	.
CASSYTVLAAFF	TGTGCCAGCAGTTATACGGTCCTAGCAGCTTTCTTT	TRBJ1-1	TRBV6-2/TRBV6-3	.	.
CAWSLARVGGYTF	TGTGCCTGGAGCCTGGCCCGGGTCGGTGGCTACACCTTC	TRBJ1-2	TRBV30	.	.
CASSHTDRNNQPQHF	TGCGCCAGCAGCCATACCGACAGGAATAATCAGCCCCAGCATTTT	TRBJ1-5	TRBV4-3	.	.
CASSESGQGNQPQHF	TGTGCCAGCAGTGAATCCGGACAGGGCAATCAGCCCCAGCATTTT	TRBJ1-5	TRBV25-1	TRBD1	.
CAIRGGVNTEAFF	TGTGCCATCAGAGGGGGGGTGAACACTGAAGCTTTCTTT	TRBJ1-1	TRBV10-3	.	.
CASSIRVRREGGETQYF	TGTGCCAGTAGTATTCGAGTCCGCAGGGAAGGGGGAGAGACCCAGTACTTC	TRBJ2-5	TRBV19	.	.
CAWSFLTRVSGNTIYF	TGTGCCTGGAGTTTCCTGACCAGGGTCTCTGGAAACACCATATATTTT	TRBJ1-3	TRBV30	.	.
CSVCPRTEGEQFF	TGCAGCGTCTGCCCTAGGACCGAAGGTGAGCAGTTCTTC	TRBJ2-1	TRBV29-1	.	.
CASSQATLGTGYSGANVLTF	TGTGCCAGCAGCCAAGCGACCCTCGGGACAGGATACTCTGGGGCCAACGTCCTGACTTTC	TRBJ2-6	TRBV14	TRBD1	.
CASSLAAQGKTQYF	TGCGCCAGCAGCTTGGCCGCACAGGGGAAAACCCAGTACTTC	TRBJ2-5	TRBV5-1	TRBD1	.
CSARAGPNYGYTF	TGCAGTGCTAGAGCAGGGCCTAACTATGGCTACACCTTC	TRBJ1-2	TRBV20-1	.	.
CASFDLEAFF	TGTGCCAGCTTTGACTTAGAAGCTTTCTTT	TRBJ1-1	TRBV2	.	.
CASDRGPENTEAFF	TGCGCCAGTGACAGGGGGCCTGAGAACACTGAAGCTTTCTTT	TRBJ1-1	TRBV5-1	TRBD1	.
CASQLRAWYNEQFF	TGCGCCAGCCAACTCCGGGCCTGGTACAATGAGCAGTTCTTC	TRBJ2-1	TRBV5-1	.	.
CSAREAGSYNEQFF	TGCAGTGCTAGAGAGGCGGGCTCCTACAATGAGCAGTTCTTC	TRBJ2-1	TRBV20-1	.	.